This is a list of T cell receptor beta chains from one sample in a study of blood T cell repertoires in COVID-19. This table comes from immunoSEQ multiplex PCR, and its TCRdb copy is limited to in-frame clones, with some not included. The profile shows about 310,000 clones, approximately 89% of them singletons. The sequencing sample was made of PBMCs or T cells enriched from blood (not recorded which). Every receptor here comes from a woman in her thirties or forties who had recovered from COVID-19. Both conserved end residues are part of each CDR3. The order of the fields is V gene, J gene, CDR3 protein.

v_call: TRBV28; j_call: TRBJ2-7; cdr3_aa: CASSPLDRGDYEQYF
v_call: TRBV7-2; j_call: TRBJ2-1; cdr3_aa: CASSLGDRGINEQFF
v_call: TRBV11-3; j_call: TRBJ2-7; cdr3_aa: CASSLGRMPEQYF
v_call: TRBV4-1; j_call: TRBJ2-1; cdr3_aa: CASSPGLAVYNEQFF
v_call: TRBV5-1; j_call: TRBJ2-6; cdr3_aa: CASSLSRDTHSGANVLTF
v_call: TRBV4-1; j_call: TRBJ1-4; cdr3_aa: CASSQDGAGGGEKLFF
v_call: TRBV19; j_call: TRBJ1-1; cdr3_aa: CASTNTMNTEAFF
v_call: TRBV9; j_call: TRBJ1-2; cdr3_aa: CASSGPGQGNYGYTF
v_call: TRBV7-3; j_call: TRBJ2-1; cdr3_aa: CASSFGTNGRYEQFF
v_call: TRBV28; j_call: TRBJ1-4; cdr3_aa: CASSQGDRRVEKLFF
v_call: TRBV29-1; j_call: TRBJ2-1; cdr3_aa: CSVAGTGGPSAYNEQFF
v_call: TRBV6-2/TRBV6-3; j_call: TRBJ1-1; cdr3_aa: CASSFTGATEAFF
v_call: TRBV19; j_call: TRBJ1-2; cdr3_aa: CASSIGAGGYGYTF